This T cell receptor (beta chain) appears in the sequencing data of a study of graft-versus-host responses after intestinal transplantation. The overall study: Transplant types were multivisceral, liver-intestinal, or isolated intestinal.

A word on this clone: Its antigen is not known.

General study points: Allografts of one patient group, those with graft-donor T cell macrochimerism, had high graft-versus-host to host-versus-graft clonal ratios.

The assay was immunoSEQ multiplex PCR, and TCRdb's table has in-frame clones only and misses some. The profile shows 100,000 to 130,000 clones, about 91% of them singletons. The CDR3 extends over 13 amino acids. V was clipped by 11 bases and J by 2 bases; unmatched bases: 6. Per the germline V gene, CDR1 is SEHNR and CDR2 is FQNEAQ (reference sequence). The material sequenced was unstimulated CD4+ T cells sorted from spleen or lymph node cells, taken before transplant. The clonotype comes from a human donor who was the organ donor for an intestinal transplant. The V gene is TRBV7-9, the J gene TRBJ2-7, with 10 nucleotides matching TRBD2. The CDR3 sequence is CAAQSGRAYEQYF. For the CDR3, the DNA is TGTGCCGCCCAAAGCGGGAGGGCCTACGAGCAGTACTTC.